What follows is one T cell receptor (beta chain) and its context. What it binds is not known. TCRdb re-analysed the 5' RACE reads in MiXCR, keeping a single row per CDR3 protein. The profile shows roughly 770,000 distinct CDR3 sequences, 15% to 20% of them singletons. The data were obtained in a study of identical twins. Study observations and caveats: In monozygotic twins, models underestimated the sharing of out-of-frame TCR alpha. Twin pairs' shared out-of-frame alpha sequences were enriched in low generation probability.

This CDR3 contains 16 residues. Trimming cost V 2 bases and J 1 base, with 12 bases left between them. These sequences were also reported in another study, on T cells expressing NK-cell markers. That paper states: Each of 5 to 7 donors carried dominant NKG2C+ clonotypes accounting for about 1.0-8% of CD8+ T cells.

The source of this sequence is a young woman in good health. Source material: PBMCs. The chain has TRBV12-3 or TRBV12-4 and TRBJ1-5; D might be TRBD1 (5 bases). CDR3 nucleotide sequence: TGTGCCAGCAGTTTAAATCAGGGTGGCAGCAATCAGCCCCAGCATTTT. It is translated as CASSLNQGGSNQPQHF.